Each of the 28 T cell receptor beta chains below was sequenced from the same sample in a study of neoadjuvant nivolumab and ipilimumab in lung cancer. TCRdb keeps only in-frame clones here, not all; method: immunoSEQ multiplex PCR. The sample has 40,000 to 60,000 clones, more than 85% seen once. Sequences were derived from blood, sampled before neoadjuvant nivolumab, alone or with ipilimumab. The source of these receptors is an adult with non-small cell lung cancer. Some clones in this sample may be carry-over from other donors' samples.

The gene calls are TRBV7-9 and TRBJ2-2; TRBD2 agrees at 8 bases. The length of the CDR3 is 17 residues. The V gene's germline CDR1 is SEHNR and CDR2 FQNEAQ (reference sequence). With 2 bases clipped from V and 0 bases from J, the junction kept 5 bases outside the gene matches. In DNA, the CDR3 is TGTGCCAGCAGCTTATCCGCGCGGGAGGCGAACACCGGGGAGCTGTTTTTT. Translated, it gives CASSLSAREANTGELFF.

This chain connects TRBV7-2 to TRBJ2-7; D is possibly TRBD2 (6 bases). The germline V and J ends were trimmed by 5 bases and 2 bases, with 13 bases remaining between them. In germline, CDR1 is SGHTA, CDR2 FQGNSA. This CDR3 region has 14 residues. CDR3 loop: CASSTQTSTYEQYF. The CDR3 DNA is TGTGCCAGCAGCACACAGACTAGTACCTACGAGCAGTACTTC.

DNA of the CDR3: TGTGCCAGCAGCTTAGGTGCGGGGCCCGGAACCGGGGAGCTGTTTTTT. Encoded protein: CASSLGAGPGTGELFF. The V gene is TRBV11-3, the J gene TRBJ2-2, with a possible D match to TRBD2 (6 bases). The CDR3 sequence is 16 residues long. V lost 1 base and J 5 bases, leaving 14 bases between the germline ends. Germline-derived CDR1 and CDR2 are SGHNT and YENEEA.

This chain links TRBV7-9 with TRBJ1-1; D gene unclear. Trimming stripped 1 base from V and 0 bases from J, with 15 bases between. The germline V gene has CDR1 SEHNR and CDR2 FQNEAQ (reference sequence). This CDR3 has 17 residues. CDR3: CASSLDKGGQMNTEAFF. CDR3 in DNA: TGTGCCAGCAGCTTAGATAAGGGAGGGCAAATGAACACTGAAGCTTTCTTT.

CDR3 in amino acids: CASSRLTGGDTQYF. CDR3 coding DNA: TGTGCCAGCAGCAGGTTAACGGGGGGCGATACGCAGTATTTT. The gene calls are TRBV11-2 and TRBJ2-3; maybe TRBD2 (7 bases). The CDR3 covers 14 residues. Germline loops: CDR1 SGHAT, CDR2 FQNNGV. V was pared by 5 bases and J by 6 bases, with 15 bases between. The whole variable domain, filled in from reference TRBV11-2 and TRBJ2-3, reads EAGVAQSPRYKIIEKRQSVAFWCNPISGHATLYWYQQILGQGPKLLIQFQNNGVVDDSQLPKDRFSAERLKGVDSTLKIQPAKLEDSAVYLCASSRLTGGDTQYFGPGTRLTVL.

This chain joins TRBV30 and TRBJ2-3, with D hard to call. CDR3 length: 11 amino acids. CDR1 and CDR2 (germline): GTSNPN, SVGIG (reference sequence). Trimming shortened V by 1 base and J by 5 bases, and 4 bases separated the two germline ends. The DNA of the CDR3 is TGTGCCTGGAGTGGAGGAGATACGCAGTATTTT. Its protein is CAWSGGDTQYF.

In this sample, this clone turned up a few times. The CDR3 bases are TGTGCCAGCACCTCGGACAGGTCCTACGAGCAGTACTTC. Translated: CASTSDRSYEQYF. V is TRBV6-5 and J is TRBJ2-7; 7 bases line up with TRBD1. The trim removed 7 bases at V and 1 base at J, leaving 4 bases unmatched. This CDR3 is built from 13 residues. The germline V gene encodes CDR1 MNHEY and CDR2 SVGAGI.

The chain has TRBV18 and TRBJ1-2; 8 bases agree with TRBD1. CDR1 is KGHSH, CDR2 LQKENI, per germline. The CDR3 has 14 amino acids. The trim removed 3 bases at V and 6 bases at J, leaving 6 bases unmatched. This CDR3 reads CASSPGTGINGYTF. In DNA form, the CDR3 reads TGTGCCAGCTCACCCGGGACAGGCATCAATGGCTACACCTTC.

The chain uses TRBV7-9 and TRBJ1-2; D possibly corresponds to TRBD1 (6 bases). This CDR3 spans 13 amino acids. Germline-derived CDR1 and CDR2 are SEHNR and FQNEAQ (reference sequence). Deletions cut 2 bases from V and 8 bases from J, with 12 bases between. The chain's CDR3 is CASSLNTGYGYTF. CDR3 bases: TGTGCCAGCAGCTTAAACACAGGGTACGGCTACACCTTC.

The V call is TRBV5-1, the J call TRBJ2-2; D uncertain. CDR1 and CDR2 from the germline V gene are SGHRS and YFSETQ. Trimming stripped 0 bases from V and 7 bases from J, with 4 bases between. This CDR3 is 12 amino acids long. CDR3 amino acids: CASSLDSGELFF. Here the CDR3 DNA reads TGCGCCAGCAGCTTGGATAGCGGGGAGCTGTTTTTT.

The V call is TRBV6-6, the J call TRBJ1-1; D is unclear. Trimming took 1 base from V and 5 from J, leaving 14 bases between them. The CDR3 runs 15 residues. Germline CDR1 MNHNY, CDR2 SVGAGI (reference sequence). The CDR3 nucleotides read TGTGCCAGCAGTTACTTCGCTCCGGGAGAGACTGAAGCTTTCTTT. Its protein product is CASSYFAPGETEAFF.

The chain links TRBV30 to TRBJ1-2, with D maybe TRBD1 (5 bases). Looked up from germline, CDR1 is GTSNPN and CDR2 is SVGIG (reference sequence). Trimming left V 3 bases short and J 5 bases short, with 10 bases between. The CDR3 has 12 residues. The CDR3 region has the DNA TGTGCCTGGAGGAAGGGGTGGTATGGCTACACCTTC. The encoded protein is CAWRKGWYGYTF. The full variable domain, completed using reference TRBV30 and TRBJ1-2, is SQTIHQWPATLVQPVGSPLSLECTVEGTSNPNLYWYRQAAGRGLQLLFYSVGIGQISSEVPQNLSASRPQDRQFILSSKKLLLSDSGFYLCAWRKGWYGYTFGSGTRLTVV.

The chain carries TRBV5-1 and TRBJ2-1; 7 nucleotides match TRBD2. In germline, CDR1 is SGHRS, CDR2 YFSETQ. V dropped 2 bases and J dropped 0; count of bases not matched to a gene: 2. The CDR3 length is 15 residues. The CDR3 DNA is TGCGCCAGCAGCTTAGGCGGGAGCTCCTACAATGAGCAGTTCTTC. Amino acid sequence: CASSLGGSSYNEQFF.

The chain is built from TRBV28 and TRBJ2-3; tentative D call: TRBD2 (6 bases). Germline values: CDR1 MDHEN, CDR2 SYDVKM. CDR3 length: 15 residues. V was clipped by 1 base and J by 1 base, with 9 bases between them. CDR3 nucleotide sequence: TGTGCCAGCAGTTTATTCCCTAGCGGCACAGATACGCAGTATTTT. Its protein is CASSLFPSGTDTQYF.

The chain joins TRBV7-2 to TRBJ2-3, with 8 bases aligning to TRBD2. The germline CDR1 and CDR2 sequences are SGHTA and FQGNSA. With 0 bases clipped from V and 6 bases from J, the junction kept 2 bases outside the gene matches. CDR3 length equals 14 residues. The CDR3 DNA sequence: TGTGCCAGCAGCTTAGCTAGCGGGGTGGATACGCAGTATTTT. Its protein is CASSLASGVDTQYF.

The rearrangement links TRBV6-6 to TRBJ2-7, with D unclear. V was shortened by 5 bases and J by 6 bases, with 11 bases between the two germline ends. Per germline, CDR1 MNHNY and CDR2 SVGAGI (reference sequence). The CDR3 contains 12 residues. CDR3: CASSLDIAEQYF. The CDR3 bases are TGTGCCAGCAGTCTAGACATCGCCGAGCAGTACTTC.

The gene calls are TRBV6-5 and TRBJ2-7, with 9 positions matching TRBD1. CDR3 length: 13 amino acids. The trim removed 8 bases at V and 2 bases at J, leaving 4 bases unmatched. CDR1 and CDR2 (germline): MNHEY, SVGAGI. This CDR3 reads CASGTGNPYEQYF. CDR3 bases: TGTGCCAGCGGGACAGGGAACCCCTACGAGCAGTACTTC.

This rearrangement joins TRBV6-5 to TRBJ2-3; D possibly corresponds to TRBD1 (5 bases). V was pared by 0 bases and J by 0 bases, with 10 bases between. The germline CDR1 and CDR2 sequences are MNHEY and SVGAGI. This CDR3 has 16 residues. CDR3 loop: CASSYSRGSSTDTQYF. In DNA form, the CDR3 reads TGTGCCAGCAGTTACTCTAGGGGAAGTAGCACAGATACGCAGTATTTT.

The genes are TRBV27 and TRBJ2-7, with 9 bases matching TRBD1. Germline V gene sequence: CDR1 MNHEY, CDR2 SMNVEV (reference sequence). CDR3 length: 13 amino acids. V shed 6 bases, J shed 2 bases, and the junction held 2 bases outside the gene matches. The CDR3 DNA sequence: TGTGCCAGCAGAGGGACAGGGCCCTACGAGCAGTACTTC. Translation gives CASRGTGPYEQYF.

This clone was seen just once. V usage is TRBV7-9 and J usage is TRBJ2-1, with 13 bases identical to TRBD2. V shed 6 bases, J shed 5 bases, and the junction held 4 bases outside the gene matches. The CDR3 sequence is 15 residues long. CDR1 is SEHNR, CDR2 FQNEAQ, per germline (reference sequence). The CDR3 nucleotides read TGTGCCAGCAGAAGGGGGACTAGCGGGAACAATGAGCAGTTCTTC. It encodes CASRRGTSGNNEQFF.

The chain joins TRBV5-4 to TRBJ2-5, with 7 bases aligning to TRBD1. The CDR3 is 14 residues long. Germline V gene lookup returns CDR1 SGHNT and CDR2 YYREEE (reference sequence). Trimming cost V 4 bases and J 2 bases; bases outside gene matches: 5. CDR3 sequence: CASSIPGQQETQYF. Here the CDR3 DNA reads TGTGCCAGCAGCATCCCGGGACAGCAAGAGACCCAGTACTTC.

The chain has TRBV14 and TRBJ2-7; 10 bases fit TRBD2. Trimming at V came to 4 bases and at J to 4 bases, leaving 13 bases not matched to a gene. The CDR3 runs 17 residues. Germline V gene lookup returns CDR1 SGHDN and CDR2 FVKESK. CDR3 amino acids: CASSLPLPWTSGYEQYF. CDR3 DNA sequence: TGTGCCAGCAGCCTACCTCTCCCCTGGACTAGCGGTTACGAGCAGTACTTC.

This CDR3 is CASSLGGGVSTDEQFF. CDR3 DNA: TGCGCCAGCAGCCTGGGGGGCGGGGTGAGCACAGATGAGCAGTTCTTC. This chain links TRBV5-1 with TRBJ2-1, with D possibly being TRBD1 or TRBD2 (6 bases each). This CDR3 comprises 16 residues. Germline assignment: CDR1 SGHRS and CDR2 YFSETQ. V was trimmed by 4 bases and J by 8 bases, leaving 22 bases between them.

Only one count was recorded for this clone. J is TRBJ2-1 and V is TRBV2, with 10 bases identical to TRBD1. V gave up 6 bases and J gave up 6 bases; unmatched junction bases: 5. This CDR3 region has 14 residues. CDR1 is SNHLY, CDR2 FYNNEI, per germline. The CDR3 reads CASSRDRGPNEQFF. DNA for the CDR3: TGTGCCAGCAGCCGGGACAGGGGCCCCAATGAGCAGTTCTTC.

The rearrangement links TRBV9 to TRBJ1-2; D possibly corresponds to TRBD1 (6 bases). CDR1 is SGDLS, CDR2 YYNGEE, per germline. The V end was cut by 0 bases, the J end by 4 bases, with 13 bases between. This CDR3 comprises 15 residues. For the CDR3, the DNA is TGTGCCAGCAGCGTAGACTCGGGGGGCGGCTATGGCTACACCTTC. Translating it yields CASSVDSGGGYGYTF.

CDR3 sequence: CATSRDHIGVMTGQAFF. The CDR3 DNA reads as TGTGCCACCAGCAGAGACCACATAGGAGTAATGACGGGACAAGCTTTCTTT. The chain recombines TRBV15 with TRBJ1-1, with D perhaps TRBD1 (5 bases). This CDR3 spans 17 amino acids. The V gene lost 0 bases and the J gene lost 9 bases, with 23 bases spanning the gap. The germline gives CDR1 LNHNV, CDR2 YYDKDF (reference sequence).

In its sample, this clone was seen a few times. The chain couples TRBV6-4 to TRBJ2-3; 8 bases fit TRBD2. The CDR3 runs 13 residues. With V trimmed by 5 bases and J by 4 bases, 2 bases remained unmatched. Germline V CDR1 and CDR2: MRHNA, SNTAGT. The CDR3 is CASSSGSADTQYF. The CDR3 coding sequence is TGTGCCAGCAGTAGCGGGAGTGCAGATACGCAGTATTTT.

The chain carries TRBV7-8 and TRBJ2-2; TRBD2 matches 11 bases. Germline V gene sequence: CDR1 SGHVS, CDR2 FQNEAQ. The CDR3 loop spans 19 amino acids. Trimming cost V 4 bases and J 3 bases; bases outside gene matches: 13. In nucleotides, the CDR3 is TGTGCCAGCAGCTCCATTACACTAGCGGGAGTAGGTCACACCGGGGAGCTGTTTTTT. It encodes CASSSITLAGVGHTGELFF.